A single sample gave rise to the 5 T cell receptor beta chains below, sequenced in a study of blood T cell repertoires in COVID-19. The data were produced by immunoSEQ multiplex PCR, yet TCRdb's version contains in-frame clones alone and is incomplete. The sample has tens of thousands of clones; 65% to 85% are singletons. The sequencing sample was made of peripheral blood. The receptors derive from a woman aged 80 or older with active or convalescent COVID-19.

The J gene is TRBJ2-2, the V gene TRBV2, with 9 bases identical to TRBD1. This CDR3 region has 16 residues. Germline V gene data show CDR1 as SNHLY and CDR2 as FYNNEI. J lost 3 bases, V lost 6 bases, and 8 bases had no gene match. Here the CDR3 reads CASRRPGQGHTGELFF. CDR3 nucleotide sequence: TGTGCCAGCAGAAGGCCGGGACAGGGTCACACCGGGGAGCTGTTTTTT.

The chain combines TRBV5-1 with TRBJ1-3; D is perhaps TRBD1 (5 bases). CDR1 is SGHRS and CDR2 is YFSETQ in the germline V gene. The V end lost 0 bases, the J end lost 4 bases, and 11 bases lay between the germline ends. The CDR3 has 15 residues. Written as DNA, the CDR3 is TGCGCCAGCAGCTTGGAGAGGACACCCGGAAACACCATATATTTT. This gives the protein CASSLERTPGNTIYF. Full variable domain (outside the CDR3, taken from reference TRBV5-1 and TRBJ1-3): KAGVTQTPRYLIKTRGQQVTLSCSPISGHRSVSWYQQTPGQGLQFLFEYFSETQRNKGNFPGRFSGRQFSNSRSEMNVSTLELGDSALYLCASSLERTPGNTIYFGEGSWLTVV.

The V and J genes are TRBV11-2 and TRBJ2-2, with D perhaps TRBD2 (5 bases). The CDR3 is 15 residues long. The V end lost 3 bases, the J end lost 4 bases, and 12 bases lay between the germline ends. Germline assignment: CDR1 SGHAT and CDR2 FQNNGV. CDR3 nucleotides: TGTGCCAGCAGCTTCGTGGGAGAAATCACCGGGGAGCTGTTTTTT. It yields the protein CASSFVGEITGELFF.

J is TRBJ2-3 and V is TRBV7-2; weak D call: TRBD1 (6 bases). V lost 0 bases and J lost 6, with 10 bases in between. The germline V gene has CDR1 SGHTA and CDR2 FQGNSA. CDR3 length: 14 residues. The CDR3 spells CASSLARGGDTQYF. The DNA of the CDR3 is TGTGCCAGCAGCTTAGCGCGAGGGGGTGATACGCAGTATTTT.

The V and J genes are TRBV9 and TRBJ2-2, with no clear D. The CDR3 has 14 residues. Between the trimmed V and J ends, which lost 2 bases and 5 bases, there was a span of 10 bases. Germline CDR1 and CDR2: SGDLS and YYNGEE. CDR3 loop: CASSVTPGTGELFF. CDR3 DNA sequence: TGTGCCAGCAGCGTGACCCCCGGGACCGGGGAGCTGTTTTTT.